This T cell receptor beta chain was sequenced in a study of human T cells and chemical hapten exposure. Study in general: Skin of the upper inner arm, approximately 2 cm by approximately 2 cm, received 2% DPC for sensitization. Alopecia areata, totalis and universalis patients, mostly female, were included.

The germline gives CDR1 SEHNR, CDR2 FQNEAQ (reference sequence). The CDR3 length is 13 residues. Time point of the sample: patch test 1, 2 weeks after DPC sensitization. Treatment: therapeutic diphenylcyclopropenone sensitization with weekly scalp DPC. There are a few counts of this clonotype. The antigen is unknown. General observations from the study: Against controls, expanded TCRs gave rise to significantly more large CDR3 similarity clusters.

Original processing notes: Sample TCR counts, which ranged from 23,224 to 690,600, had a median of around 96,000. TCRdb processed the RACE reads anew with MiXCR; each CDR3 protein has one entry. V and J calls and clone size were set by TCRdb, not the authors. The sample holds 350,000 or so distinct CDR3 sequences, approximately 6.3% seen once. This material consisted of whole blood, taken in connection with sensitization to the hapten diphenylcyclopropenone (DPC). The V and J genes are TRBV7-9 and TRBJ2-7; a possible D gene is TRBD2 (7 bases). This clonotype was obtained from a woman aged 18-29 years with alopecia areata. Some clones in this sample may be carry-over from other donors' samples. The CDR3 sequence is CALGGGSSYEQYF. The CDR3 DNA follows: TGTGCGCTGGGGGGGGGCTCCTCCTACGAGCAGTACTTC.